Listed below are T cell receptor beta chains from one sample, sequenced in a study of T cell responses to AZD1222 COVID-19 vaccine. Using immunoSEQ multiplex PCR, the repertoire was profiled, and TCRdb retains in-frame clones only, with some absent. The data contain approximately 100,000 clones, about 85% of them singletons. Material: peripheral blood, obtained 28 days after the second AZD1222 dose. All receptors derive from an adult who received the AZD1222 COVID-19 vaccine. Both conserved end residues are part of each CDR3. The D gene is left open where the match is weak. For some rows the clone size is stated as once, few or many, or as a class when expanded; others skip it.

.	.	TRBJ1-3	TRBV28	TGTGCCAGCAGTTTATCGAGGGGGATCTCTGGAAACACCATATATTTT	CASSLSRGISGNTIYF
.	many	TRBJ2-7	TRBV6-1	TGTGCCAGCAGTGAAACAGATGAGGGGCTCGAGCAGTACTTC	CASSETDEGLEQYF
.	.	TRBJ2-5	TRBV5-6	TGTGCCAGCAGCTTCCGAGGGATTGGAGAAGAGACCCAGTACTTC	CASSFRGIGEETQYF
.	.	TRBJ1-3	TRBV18	TGTGCCAGCTCACCAGGTGTTTTAACAGCTGGAAACACCATATATTTT	CASSPGVLTAGNTIYF
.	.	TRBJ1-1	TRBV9	TGTGCCAGCAGCCCCGGGACTCTGAACACTGAAGCTTTCTTT	CASSPGTLNTEAFF
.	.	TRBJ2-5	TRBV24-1	TGTGCCACCAGTGGTTCAGGGGCTGGTGGAGAGACCCAGTACTTC	CATSGSGAGGETQYF
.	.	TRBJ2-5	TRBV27	TGTGCCAGCAGTTCTCACTCCGCTCAAGTTGCCGGGACCCAGTACTTC	CASSSHSAQVAGTQYF
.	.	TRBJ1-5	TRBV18	TGTGCCAGCTCACCATTCTCAGCGAACAATCAGCCCCAGCATTTT	CASSPFSANNQPQHF
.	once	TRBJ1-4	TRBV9	TGTGCCAGCAGCGTAGCTGGGTCTAATGAAAAACTGTTTTTT	CASSVAGSNEKLFF
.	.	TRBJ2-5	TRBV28	TGTGCCAGCAACCGACCCCAGGAGACCCAGTACTTC	CASNRPQETQYF
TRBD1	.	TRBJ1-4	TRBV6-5	TGTGCCAGCAGACAGGGGGCAGGTAATGAAAAACTGTTTTTT	CASRQGAGNEKLFF
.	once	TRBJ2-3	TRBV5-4	TGTGCCAGCAGCTTGGGAAGTGGAGATACGCAGTATTTT	CASSLGSGDTQYF
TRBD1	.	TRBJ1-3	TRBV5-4	TGTGCCAGCAGCTTTGAGGGGGCGAGAGGAAACACCATATATTTT	CASSFEGARGNTIYF
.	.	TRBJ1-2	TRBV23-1	TGCGCCAGCAGTCAATGTTTGGAAAGACAATATGGCTACACCTTC	CASSQCLERQYGYTF
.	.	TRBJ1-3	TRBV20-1	TGCAGTGCTAGTCATTTAGGCGGGCCCGGGGGCAACACCATATATTTT	CSASHLGGPGGNTIYF
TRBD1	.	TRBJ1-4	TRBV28	TGTGCCAGCAGTTTAAGACAGGGTTGGGTTGAAAAACTGTTTTTT	CASSLRQGWVEKLFF
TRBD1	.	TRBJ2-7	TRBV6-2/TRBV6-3	TGTGCCAGCAGTTACTCGGGGACAGGGGGCGGCGAGCAGTACTTC	CASSYSGTGGGEQYF
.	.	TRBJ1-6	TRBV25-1	TGTGCCAGCAGTGATTTCCAACCCGACAGCCTCGATAATTCACCCCTCCACTTT	CASSDFQPDSLDNSPLHF
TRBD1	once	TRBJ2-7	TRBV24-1	TGTGCCACCAGTGATGGGGGGACAGGGAGCTCCTACGAGCAGTACTTC	CATSDGGTGSSYEQYF
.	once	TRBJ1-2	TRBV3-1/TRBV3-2	TGTGCCAGCAGCCTTCGGGGCAGGGGCTATGGCTACACCTTC	CASSLRGRGYGYTF
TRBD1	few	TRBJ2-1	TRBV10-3	TGTGCCATCAGTGAAGGACAGGGGGCAAGGGATGAGCAGTTCTTC	CAISEGQGARDEQFF
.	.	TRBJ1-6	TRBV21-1	TGTGCCAGCAGCAAAGAGGCGGACGAAGAGGAGGTAGATTCACCCCTCCACTTT	CASSKEADEEEVDSPLHF
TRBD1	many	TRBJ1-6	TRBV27	TGTGCCAGCAGTTCGGGACAGATATATAATTCACCCCTCCACTTT	CASSSGQIYNSPLHF
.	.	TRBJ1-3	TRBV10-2	TGCGCCAGCAGTCCGGACCCGAGCTCTGGAAACACCATATATTTT	CASSPDPSSGNTIYF
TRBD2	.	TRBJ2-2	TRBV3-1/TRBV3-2	TGTGCCAGCAGCCAAGATCTTGGGGGAGGGCTCACCGGGGAGCTGTTTTTT	CASSQDLGGGLTGELFF
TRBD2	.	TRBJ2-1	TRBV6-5	TGTGCCGGCGGCGGAAGCGGGAGTGACAATGAGCAGTTCTTC	CAGGGSGSDNEQFF
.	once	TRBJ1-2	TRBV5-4	TGTGCCAGCACCGGAGACAGAGGGATATATGGCTACACCTTC	CASTGDRGIYGYTF
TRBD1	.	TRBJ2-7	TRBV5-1	TGCGCCAGCAGCTTGGGACAGGGGGTGACCTACGAGCAGTACTTC	CASSLGQGVTYEQYF
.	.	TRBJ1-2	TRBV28	TGTGCCAGCAGTTCGACAGATAACTATGGCTACACCTTC	CASSSTDNYGYTF
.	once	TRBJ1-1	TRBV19	TGTGCCAGTAGTATCTTCGCAGGGGAGGGCACTGAAGCTTTCTTT	CASSIFAGEGTEAFF
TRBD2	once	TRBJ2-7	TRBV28	TGTGCCAGCAGCCTCTTAGGGATAGCGGGACAATCCTACGAGCAGTACTTC	CASSLLGIAGQSYEQYF
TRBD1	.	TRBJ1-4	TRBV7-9	TGTGCCAGCAGCCCCAGGGGACAGAGAAATGAAAAACTGTTTTTT	CASSPRGQRNEKLFF
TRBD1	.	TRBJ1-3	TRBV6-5	TGTGCCAGCAGTCGGACAGGGGCCTCTGGAAACACCATATATTTT	CASSRTGASGNTIYF
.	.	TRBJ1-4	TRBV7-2	TGTGCCAGCAGCACTACTACCCGGACCCTCACCGAAAAACTGTTTTTT	CASSTTTRTLTEKLFF
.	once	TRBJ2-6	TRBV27	TGTGCCAGCAGTTCTGGGGCCAACGTCCTGACTTTC	CASSSGANVLTF
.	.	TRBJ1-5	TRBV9	TGTGCCAGCAGCGCCTCGATTAGCAATCAGCCCCAGCATTTT	CASSASISNQPQHF
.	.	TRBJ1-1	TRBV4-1	TGCGCCAGTAAGGGTCGGAGGGGGACTGAAGCTTTCTTT	CASKGRRGTEAFF
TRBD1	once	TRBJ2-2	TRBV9	TGTGCCAGCACGACAGGGGGCATTTCGAACACCGGGGAGCTGTTTTTT	CASTTGGISNTGELFF
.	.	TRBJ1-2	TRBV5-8	TGTGCCAGCGGACGACTGAACTATGGCTACACCTTC	CASGRLNYGYTF
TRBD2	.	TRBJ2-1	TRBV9	TGTGCCAGCAGCGGAAGACTAGCGGGAGCTGAGCAGTTCTTC	CASSGRLAGAEQFF
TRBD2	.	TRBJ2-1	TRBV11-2	TGTGCCAGCAGCTTTAGTAGCGGGAGTCCCTACAATGAGCAGTTCTTC	CASSFSSGSPYNEQFF